This entry is about one TCR beta chain. Sample treatment: roughly 20 received Ad26.COV2.S at low or high dose, single or two shots; several received placebo; per-sample allocation not given. Samples analyzed were those drawn on day 63 after the first vaccine or placebo injection. This specimen comes from a study of Ad26.COV2.S vaccination and SARS-CoV-2 variants. Study-wide context: Donor joined the COV1001 Ad26.COV2.S trial arm.

Some clones are missing from TCRdb's copy, which holds only in-frame ones; the method was immunoSEQ multiplex PCR. This sample has 400,000 or so clones, with approximately 86% found just once. The V gene's germline CDR1 is MDHEN and CDR2 SYDVKM. This CDR3 spans 15 amino acids. V was shortened by 6 bases and J by 4 bases, with 16 bases between the two germline ends. The origin of this receptor is a person between 18 and 59 years old who received the Ad26.COV2.S COVID-19 vaccine or a placebo. V usage is TRBV28 and J usage is TRBJ1-5; D ambiguous. The material was peripheral blood, obtained in a trial of Ad26.COV2.S vaccine versus placebo. DNA for the CDR3: TGTGCCAGCAGAGACGACATTGTGTTAAATCAGCCCCAGCATTTT. It is translated as CASRDDIVLNQPQHF.